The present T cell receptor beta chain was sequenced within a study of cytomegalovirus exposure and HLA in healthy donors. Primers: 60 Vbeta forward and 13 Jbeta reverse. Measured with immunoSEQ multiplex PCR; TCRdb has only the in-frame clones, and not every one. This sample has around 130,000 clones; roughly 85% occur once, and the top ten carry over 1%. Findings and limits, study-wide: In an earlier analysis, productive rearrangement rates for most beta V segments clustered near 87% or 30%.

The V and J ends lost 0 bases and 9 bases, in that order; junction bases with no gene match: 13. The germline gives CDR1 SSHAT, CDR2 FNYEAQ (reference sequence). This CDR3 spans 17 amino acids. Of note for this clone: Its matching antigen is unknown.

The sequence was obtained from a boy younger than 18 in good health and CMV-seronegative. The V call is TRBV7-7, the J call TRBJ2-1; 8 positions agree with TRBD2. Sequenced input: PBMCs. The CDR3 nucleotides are TGTGCCAGCAGCTTAGCAAGGTCTCGGACTAGCCGCCGTGAGCAGTTCTTC. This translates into CASSLARSRTSRREQFF.